Included here is one TCR beta chain sequence, with context. Its antigen is currently unknown. The sample is drawn from a study of cytomegalovirus exposure and HLA in healthy donors. Whole-study context: Of 350 to 400 genotyped donors, roughly 81% grouped in the Caucasian-associated ancestry cluster.

The PCR made use of 60 Vbeta and 13 Jbeta primers. Method: immunoSEQ multiplex PCR; TCRdb's copy keeps in-frame clones and lacks some. Among 150,000 to 200,000 clones listed, 81% were seen once. The junction had 4 bases not matched to a gene; V was cut back by 3 bases and J by 11 bases. The V gene's germline CDR1 is LNHDA and CDR2 SQIVND (reference sequence). The CDR3 runs to 12 residues. Study-wide points: Analyzed later, most CMV-associated TCR beta chains appeared HLA-restricted. TCR beta V- and J-gene trimming was later associated with a missense DCLRE1C variant. The investigators catalogued 160 or so TCR beta chains as cytomegalovirus-associated.

The TCR originated in a man between 18 and 35 years old in good health and CMV-seronegative. This chain uses TRBV19 with TRBJ2-1; 7 bases agree with TRBD1. The sample comprised PBMCs. The CDR3 sequence: CASSIRQGQQFF. In DNA form, the CDR3 reads TGTGCCAGTAGTATCCGACAGGGTCAGCAGTTCTTC. Looking up the rest from reference TRBV19 and TRBJ2-1 gives the full variable domain: DGGITQSPKYLFRKEGQNVTLSCEQNLNHDAMYWYRQDPGQGLRLIYYSQIVNDFQKGDIAEGYSVSREKKESFPLTVTSAQKNPTAFYLCASSIRQGQQFFGPGTRLTVL.